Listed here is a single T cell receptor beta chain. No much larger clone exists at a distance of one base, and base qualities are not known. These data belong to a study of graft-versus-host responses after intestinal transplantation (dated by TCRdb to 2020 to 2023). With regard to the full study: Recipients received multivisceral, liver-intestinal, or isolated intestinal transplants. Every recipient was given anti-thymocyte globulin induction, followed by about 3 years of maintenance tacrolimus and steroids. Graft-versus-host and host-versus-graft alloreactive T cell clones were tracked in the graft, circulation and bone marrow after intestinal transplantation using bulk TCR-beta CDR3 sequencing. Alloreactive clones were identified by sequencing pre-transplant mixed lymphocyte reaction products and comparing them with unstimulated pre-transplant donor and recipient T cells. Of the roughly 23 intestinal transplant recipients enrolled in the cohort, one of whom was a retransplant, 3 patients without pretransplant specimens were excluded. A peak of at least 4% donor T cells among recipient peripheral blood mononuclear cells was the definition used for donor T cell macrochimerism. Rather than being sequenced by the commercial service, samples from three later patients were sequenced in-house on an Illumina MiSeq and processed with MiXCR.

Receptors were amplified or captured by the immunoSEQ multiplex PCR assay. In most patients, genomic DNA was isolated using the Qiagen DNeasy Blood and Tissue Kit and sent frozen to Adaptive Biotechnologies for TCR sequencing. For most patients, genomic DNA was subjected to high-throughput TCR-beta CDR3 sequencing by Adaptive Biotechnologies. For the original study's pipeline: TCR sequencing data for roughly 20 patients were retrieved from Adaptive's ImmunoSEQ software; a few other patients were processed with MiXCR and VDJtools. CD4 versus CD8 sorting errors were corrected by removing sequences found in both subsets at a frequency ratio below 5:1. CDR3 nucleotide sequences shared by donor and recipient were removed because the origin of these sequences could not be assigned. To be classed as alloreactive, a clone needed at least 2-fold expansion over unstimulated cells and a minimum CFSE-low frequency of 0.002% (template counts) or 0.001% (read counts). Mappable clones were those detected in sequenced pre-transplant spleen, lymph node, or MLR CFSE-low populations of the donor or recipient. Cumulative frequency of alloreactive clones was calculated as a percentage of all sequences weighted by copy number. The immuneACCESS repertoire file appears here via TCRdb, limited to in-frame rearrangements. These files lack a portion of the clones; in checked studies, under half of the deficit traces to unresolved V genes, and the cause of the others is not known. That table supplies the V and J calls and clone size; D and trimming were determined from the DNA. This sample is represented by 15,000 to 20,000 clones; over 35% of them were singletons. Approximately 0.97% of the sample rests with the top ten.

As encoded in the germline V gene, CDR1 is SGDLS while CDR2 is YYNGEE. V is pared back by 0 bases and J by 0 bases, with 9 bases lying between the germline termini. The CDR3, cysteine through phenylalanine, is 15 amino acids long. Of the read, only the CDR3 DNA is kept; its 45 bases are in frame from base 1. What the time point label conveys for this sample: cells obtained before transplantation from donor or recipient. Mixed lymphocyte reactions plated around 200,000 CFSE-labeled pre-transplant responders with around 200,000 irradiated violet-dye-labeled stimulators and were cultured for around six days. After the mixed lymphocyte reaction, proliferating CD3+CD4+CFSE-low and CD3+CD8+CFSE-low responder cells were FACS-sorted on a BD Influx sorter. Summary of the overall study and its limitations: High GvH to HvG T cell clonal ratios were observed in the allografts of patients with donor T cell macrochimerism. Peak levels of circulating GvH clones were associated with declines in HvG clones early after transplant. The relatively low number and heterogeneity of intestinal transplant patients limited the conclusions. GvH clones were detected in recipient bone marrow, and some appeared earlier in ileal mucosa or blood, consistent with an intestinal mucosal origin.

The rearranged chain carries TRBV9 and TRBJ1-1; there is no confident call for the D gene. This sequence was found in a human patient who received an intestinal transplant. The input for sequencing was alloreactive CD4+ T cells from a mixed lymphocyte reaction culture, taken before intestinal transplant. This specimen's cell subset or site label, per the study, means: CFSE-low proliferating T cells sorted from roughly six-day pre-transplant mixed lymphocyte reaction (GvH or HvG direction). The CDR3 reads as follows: CASSVGRSMNTEAFF. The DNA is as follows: TGTGCCAGCAGCGTAGGACGGTCCATGAACACTGAAGCTTTCTTT.